This TCR beta chain was captured in a study of OX40 agonist ivuxolimab in advanced cancers. Study-wide context: Ivuxolimab was delivered to patients intravenously every 2 weeks at doses spanning 0.01 to 10 mg/kg.

Using immunoSEQ multiplex PCR, the repertoire was profiled, and TCRdb retains in-frame clones only, with some absent. The data hold roughly 79,000 clones, with roughly 85% observed a single time. The specimen comprised CD4+ or CD8+ T cells sorted from blood, sampled in a trial of the OX40 agonist ivuxolimab. This sequence originates from an adult with an advanced solid tumor such as melanoma, head and neck, liver or kidney cancer.

The CDR3, as DNA: TGTGCCAGCATCTTGGGACGATTAAACTATGGCTACACCTTC. Protein: CASILGRLNYGYTF. The J gene is TRBJ1-2, the V gene TRBV2; D possibly corresponds to TRBD1 (5 bases). The germline V gene encodes CDR1 SNHLY and CDR2 FYNNEI. The CDR3 is 14 amino acids. V was clipped by 7 bases and J by 2 bases, with 14 bases between them.